This TCR beta chain was documented in a study of blood T cell repertoires in COVID-19. Study-wide context: COVID-19 samples collected from the United States, Italy and Spain covered acute and convalescent phases. The cDNA or gDNA used as material had been derived from T cells, B-cell-depleted T cells, or PBMCs.

In germline, CDR1 is KGHSH, CDR2 LQKENI. Trimming pared 3 bases from V and 0 bases from J, leaving 20 bases between. The CDR3 contains 18 residues. Clones were sequenced by immunoSEQ multiplex PCR, and TCRdb holds only the in-frame ones, with some missing. The sample includes approximately 210,000 clones, 90% to 95% of them seen just once. This chain joins TRBV18 and TRBJ1-1, with a weak D call TRBD1 (6 bases). The clonotype originates from a man aged 25-45 years with acute or convalescent COVID-19. Sequencing was done on a sample of peripheral blood. For the CDR3, the DNA is TGTGCCAGCTCACCTTTGACAGGTTATACTCCCATGAACACTGAAGCTTTCTTT. This translates into CASSPLTGYTPMNTEAFF.